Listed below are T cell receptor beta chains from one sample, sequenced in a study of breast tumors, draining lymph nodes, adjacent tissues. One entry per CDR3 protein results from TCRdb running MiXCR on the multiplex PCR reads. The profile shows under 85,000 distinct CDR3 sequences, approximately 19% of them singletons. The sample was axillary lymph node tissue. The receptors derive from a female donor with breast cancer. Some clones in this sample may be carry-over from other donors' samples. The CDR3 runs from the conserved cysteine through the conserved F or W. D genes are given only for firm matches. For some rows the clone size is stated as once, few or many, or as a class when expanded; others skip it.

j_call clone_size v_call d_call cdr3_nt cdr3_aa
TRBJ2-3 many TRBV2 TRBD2 TGTGCCAGCAGTGAAGGCGAACACGGGACTAGCGTGCAGTATTTT CASSEGEHGTSVQYF
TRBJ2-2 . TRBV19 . TGTGCCAGTAGTGGACACAGGGTTGGCACCGAGGAGCTGTTTTTT CASSGHRVGTEELFF
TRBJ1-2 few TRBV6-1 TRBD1 TGTGCCAGCAGTGTTACGTTACAGGGGCAGGGCTATGGCTACACCTTC CASSVTLQGQGYGYTF
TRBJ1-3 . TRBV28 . TGTGCCAGCGGTACGGACTCTGGAAACACCATATATTTT CASGTDSGNTIYF
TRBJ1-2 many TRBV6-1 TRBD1 TGTGCCAGCAGTGAACTGGGACAGGGCTATGGCTACACCTTC CASSELGQGYGYTF
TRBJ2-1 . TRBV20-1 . TGCAGAGCTAGTATCGGGAGTCTTAACAATGAGCAGTTCTTC CRASIGSLNNEQFF
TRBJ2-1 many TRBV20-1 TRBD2 TGCAGTGCTGAGAGAATAGCGGGATACAATGAGCAGTTCTTC CSAERIAGYNEQFF
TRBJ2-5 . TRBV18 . TGTGCCAGCTCACCACCGGGAGGAGAGACCCAGTACTTC CASSPPGGETQYF
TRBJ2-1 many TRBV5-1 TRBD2 TGCGCCAGCAGATTGGGGGGGACTGGAACCTACAATGAGCAGTTCTTC CASRLGGTGTYNEQFF
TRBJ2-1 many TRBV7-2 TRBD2 TGTGCCAGCAGCTTAGCTCGGCTAGCGGTAAATGAGCAGTTCTTC CASSLARLAVNEQFF
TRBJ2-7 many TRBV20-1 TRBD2 TGCAGTGCAGAGGGACTAGCGCTCTCCTACGAGCAGTACTTC CSAEGLALSYEQYF
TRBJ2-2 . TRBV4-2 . TGTGCCAGCAGCCAAGTAGCGAGGAACACCGGGGAGCTGTTTTTT CASSQVARNTGELFF
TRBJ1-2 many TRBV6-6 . TGTGCCAGCAGCCCGTCCGGGGGAGAAATTGGCTACACCTTC CASSPSGGEIGYTF
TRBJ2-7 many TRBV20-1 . TGCAGTGCTAGGCCCAATCAGGGAATCTACGAGCAGTACTTC CSARPNQGIYEQYF
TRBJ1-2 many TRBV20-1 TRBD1 TGCAGTGTAGTGGGACAGGGGGCAGGCTATGGCTACACCTTC CSVVGQGAGYGYTF